Listed here is a single T cell receptor beta chain. As handled by the study authors: Nucleated cell counts were estimated from reference gene primer amplification. Generated by immunoSEQ multiplex PCR, the TCRdb table keeps only in-frame clones and is missing some. That table gives V, J and clone size, and the DNA gave D and trimming. The sample has about 82,000 clones, around 85% seen once. This specimen comes from a study of blood T cell repertoires in COVID-19. In the study overall: Samples taken during acute and convalescent COVID-19 were collected in the United States, Italy and Spain. PBMCs, B-cell-depleted T cells, or T cells were the source of the cDNA or gDNA that made up the material.

The CDR3 runs to 13 residues. The V gene's germline CDR1 is MNHNS and CDR2 SASEGT. V gave up 3 bases and J gave up 9 bases; unmatched junction bases: 5. The receptor was isolated from an elderly man with active or convalescent COVID-19. Sequenced sample: peripheral blood. The rearrangement uses TRBV6-1 and TRBJ2-1, with TRBD2 identical over 7 bases. CDR3 loop: CASSESGAAEQFF. The CDR3 DNA reads as TGTGCCAGCAGTGAGAGCGGGGCCGCTGAGCAGTTCTTC.